The 23 T cell receptor beta chains in this list originate from one sample, sequenced in a study of brain metastases from non-small cell lung cancer (dated by TCRdb to about 2019). Library preparation was by the immunoSEQ multiplex PCR assay. In TCRdb, the immuneACCESS table is reduced to in-frame sequences with V and J assigned. These tables do not hold every clone; where another copy was compared, an unresolved V gene accounts for under half, and the others remain unexplained. The sample has some 4,000 clones on record, around 85% of them singletons. The ten largest clonotypes hold more than 2.5% of the sample. Specimen: primary lung tumor tissue. In the paper's terms, the cell subset or site label means: primary lung tumor paired with brain metastasis. These receptor sequences come from a donor aged 40 or older with non-small cell lung cancer.

Concerning this clone itself: One junction end disagrees with the germline gene, perhaps due to a read error. The rearrangement links TRBV5-1 to TRBJ1-3; 9 bases line up with TRBD1. Per germline, CDR1 SGHRS and CDR2 YFSETQ. This CDR3 is 13 amino acids long. CDR3 protein: CASSAAGQGSIHF. DNA of the CDR3: TGCGCCAGCAGCGCAGCGGGACAGGGATCGATACATTTT.

The chain has TRBV2 and TRBJ2-7; tentatively, D is TRBD2 (9 bases). The CDR3 totals 13 residues. V lost 6 bases and J lost 8, with 17 bases in between. Germline CDR1 SNHLY, CDR2 FYNNEI. DNA for the CDR3: TGTGCCAGCAGGGGGACTAGCAGGGGGCAGCAGTACTTC. This translates into CASRGTSRGQQYF. Full variable domain (missing parts from reference TRBV2 and TRBJ2-7): EPEVTQTPSHQVTQMGQEVILRCVPISNHLYFYWYRQILGQKVEFLVSFYNNEISEKSEIFDDQFSVERPDGSNFTLKIRSTKLEDSAMYFCASRGTSRGQQYFGPGTRLTVT.

V gene TRBV18 combines with J gene TRBJ1-6; D uncertain. Trimming cost V 0 bases and J 14 bases, with 14 bases left between them. The CDR3 extends over 14 amino acids. The germline V gene encodes CDR1 KGHSH and CDR2 LQKENI. The DNA for the CDR3 is TGTGCCAGCTCACCACCGACGGCAACCCAGGCCCTCCACTTT. Translation gives CASSPPTATQALHF.

The chain is built from TRBV6-2 or TRBV6-3 and TRBJ2-1, with 11 nucleotides matching TRBD2. V shed 4 bases and J 10 bases; nucleotides not matched to a gene: 6. This CDR3 is built from 14 residues. The V gene's germline CDR1 is MNHEY and CDR2 SVGEGT. CDR3 protein: CASSLAGGPKEQFF. As DNA, the CDR3 is TGTGCCAGCAGTTTAGCGGGGGGGCCCAAGGAGCAGTTCTTC.

This clone was detected only a few times. The chain couples TRBV15 to TRBJ1-2, with D unclear. Deletions cut 8 bases from V and 0 bases from J, with 13 bases between. Per the germline V gene, CDR1 is LNHNV and CDR2 is YYDKDF (reference sequence). CDR3 length equals 14 residues. The CDR3 DNA follows: TGTGCCACCGGAGGGTCAGTCGCTAACTATGGCTACACCTTC. Amino acid sequence: CATGGSVANYGYTF.

Comment on this clone: This sequence may be a read error, since a much larger clone differs from it by one base. This sequence joins TRBV9 and TRBJ1-4; 7 bases match TRBD1. After removal of 3 bases from V and 8 bases from J, the junction contained 10 bases not matched to a gene. This CDR3 spans 15 amino acids. Germline V CDR1 and CDR2: SGDLS, YYNGEE. CDR3 DNA sequence: TGTGCCAGCAGCGAGTCACCGGGACAGAAGGAAAAACTGTTTTTT. Translating gives CASSESPGQKEKLFF.

The chain employs TRBV3-1 (or the pseudogene TRBV3-2) and TRBJ1-1; D is unclear. Germline CDR1 and CDR2: LGHDT and YNNKEL (reference sequence). The germline V and J ends were trimmed by 4 bases and 2 bases, with 8 bases remaining between them. The CDR3 is 13 residues long. The CDR3 bases are TGTGCCAGCAGCCTTCGACCTAACACTGAAGCTTTCTTT. This codes for CASSLRPNTEAFF.

The chain combines TRBV6-5 with TRBJ1-1; no reliable D call. The CDR3 has 13 amino acids. V shed 8 bases and J shed 3 bases, with 13 bases lying between them. Germline values: CDR1 MNHEY, CDR2 SVGAGI. Here the CDR3 DNA reads TGTGCCAGCGGTTTTGTACGGGACACTGAAGCTTTCTTT. This encodes CASGFVRDTEAFF.

The gene calls are TRBV6-2 or TRBV6-3 and TRBJ1-1; weak D call: TRBD1 (6 bases). The CDR3 runs to 16 residues. Germline loops: CDR1 MNHEY, CDR2 SVGEGT. The germline V and J ends were trimmed by 6 bases and 0 bases, with 17 bases remaining between them. CDR3 residues: CASSSRGQFMNTEAFF. Here the CDR3 DNA reads TGTGCCAGCAGCTCCCGTGGACAGTTTATGAACACTGAAGCTTTCTTT.

The CDR3 spells CASSPEMGENTIYF. The CDR3 nucleotides read TGTGCCAGCAGCCCCGAGATGGGGGAAAACACCATATATTTT. V usage is TRBV3-1 (or the pseudogene TRBV3-2) and J usage is TRBJ1-3; D might be TRBD1 (5 bases). The ends were cut back, 4 bases at V and 6 bases at J, with 13 bases in the middle. Per the germline V gene, CDR1 is LGHDT and CDR2 is YNNKEL (reference sequence). The CDR3 is made up of 14 amino acids.

The chain is built from TRBV18 and TRBJ2-7, with 8 nucleotides matching TRBD1. The length of the CDR3 is 18 residues. V dropped 2 bases and J dropped 2; count of bases not matched to a gene: 14. The germline V gene encodes CDR1 KGHSH and CDR2 LQKENI. CDR3 residues: CASSPNPTSDRGAYEQYF. The CDR3 DNA sequence: TGTGCCAGCTCACCAAACCCAACCTCAGACAGGGGTGCCTACGAGCAGTACTTC.

The CDR3 region is CASSFRVSQAGGYTF. The CDR3 DNA reads as TGTGCCAGCAGTTTTAGAGTCTCCCAGGCCGGGGGCTACACCTTC. The chain combines TRBV27 with TRBJ1-2; D gene uncertain. The CDR3 sequence is 15 residues long. In germline, CDR1 is MNHEY, CDR2 SMNVEV (reference sequence). V was pared by 3 bases and J by 8 bases, with 19 bases between.

V usage is TRBV7-6 and J usage is TRBJ1-1; the match to TRBD1 covers 8 bases. Germline V lookup: CDR1 SGHVS, CDR2 FNYEAQ. V lost 4 bases to trimming and J lost 0 bases; unmatched junction nucleotides: 4. The CDR3 is made up of 15 amino acids. The DNA of the CDR3 is TGTGCCAGCAGCTCTCAGGGGGCTGTGAACACTGAAGCTTTCTTT. It yields the protein CASSSQGAVNTEAFF.

This clone showed up just a few times. The DNA of the CDR3 is TGTGCCAGCACCCTGGAGGTTCTTGCCGAGCAGTTCTTC. It specifies CASTLEVLAEQFF. The chain uses TRBV2 and TRBJ2-1, with TRBD2 as a possible D gene (5 bases). The ends were cut back, 7 bases at V and 10 bases at J, with 17 bases in the middle. The V gene's germline CDR1 is SNHLY and CDR2 FYNNEI. The length of the CDR3 is 13 residues.

The V and J genes are TRBV6-5 and TRBJ1-6; possible D gene TRBD1, 6 bases. Trimming removed 6 bases at V and 6 bases at J, with 15 bases between. The CDR3 totals 15 residues. The V gene's germline CDR1 is MNHEY and CDR2 SVGAGI. CDR3 sequence reads: CASSVLTGSNSPLHF. The CDR3 DNA sequence: TGTGCCAGCAGCGTCCTCACAGGGAGTAATTCACCCCTCCACTTT.

About this clone: The junction shows a germline mismatch at one end, possibly a read error. The chain employs TRBV3-1 (or the pseudogene TRBV3-2) and TRBJ2-7; D uncertain. This CDR3 is 11 amino acids long. Germline CDR1 is LGHDT and CDR2 is YNNKEL (reference sequence). CDR3 sequence reads: CTSSQGYEQYF. The CDR3 coding sequence is TGTACCAGCAGCCAAGGATACGAGCAGTACTTC.

The chain is built from TRBV6-2 or TRBV6-3 and TRBJ2-1; 11 bases match TRBD2. V was clipped by 5 bases and J by 3 bases; unmatched bases: 12. The CDR3 extends over 18 amino acids. Germline CDR1 MNHEY, CDR2 SVGEGT. The CDR3 here is CASSPLGTSGGHYNEQFF. In DNA form, the CDR3 reads TGTGCCAGCAGTCCCCTGGGAACTAGCGGGGGCCACTACAATGAGCAGTTCTTC.

The rearrangement uses TRBV7-3 and TRBJ1-1, with TRBD1 as a possible D gene (5 bases). Between the trimmed V and J ends, which lost 4 bases and 6 bases, there was a span of 18 bases. Looked up from germline, CDR1 is SGHTA and CDR2 is FQGTGA. This CDR3 comprises 15 residues. The CDR3 is CASSYTGALGAEAFF. The CDR3 DNA reads TGTGCCAGCAGCTACACTGGGGCCCTGGGGGCTGAAGCTTTCTTT.

The J gene is TRBJ2-1, the V gene TRBV3-1 (or the pseudogene TRBV3-2), with 7 bases matching TRBD1. V lost 1 base, J lost 9 bases, and 6 bases stayed unmatched. Germline assignment: CDR1 LGHDT and CDR2 YNNKEL (reference sequence). The CDR3 runs 14 residues. CDR3 sequence reads: CASSQVTGLSEQFF. CDR3 nucleotides: TGTGCCAGCAGCCAAGTGACAGGGCTCAGTGAGCAGTTCTTC.

The chain has TRBV29-1 and TRBJ2-7, with D uncertain. Germline V gives CDR1 SQVTM, CDR2 ANQGSEA. V dropped 1 base and J dropped 4 bases, with 8 bases sitting between them. The CDR3 runs 12 residues. The CDR3 sequence: CSVEGPNYEQYF. Here the CDR3 DNA reads TGCAGCGTTGAAGGACCTAATTACGAGCAGTACTTC.

This clone has just a few counts. The same CDR3 can be traced to other DNA sequences in this sample. This chain links TRBV10-3 with TRBJ2-1; 7 bases line up with TRBD2. CDR3 length: 13 amino acids. The V gene's germline CDR1 is ENHRY and CDR2 SYGVKD. V dropped 3 bases and J dropped 8; count of bases not matched to a gene: 4. CDR3 residues: CAISEFTSDEQFF. CDR3 nucleotide sequence: TGTGCCATCAGTGAATTCACTAGCGATGAGCAGTTCTTC.

The chain combines TRBV2 with TRBJ2-2; the D is unclear. CDR1 and CDR2 (germline): SNHLY, FYNNEI. Trimming removed 7 bases at V and 1 base at J, with 7 bases between. The CDR3 is 13 amino acids. This chain's CDR3 is CASKRENTGELFF. In nucleotides, the CDR3 is TGTGCCAGCAAACGAGAGAACACCGGGGAGCTGTTTTTT. Full variable domain (outside the CDR3, taken from reference TRBV2 and TRBJ2-2): EPEVTQTPSHQVTQMGQEVILRCVPISNHLYFYWYRQILGQKVEFLVSFYNNEISEKSEIFDDQFSVERPDGSNFTLKIRSTKLEDSAMYFCASKRENTGELFFGEGSRLTVL.

This chain links TRBV6-5 with TRBJ1-1; D might be TRBD1 (5 bases). In germline, CDR1 is MNHEY, CDR2 SVGAGI. This CDR3 has 11 amino acids. The V and J ends lost 9 bases and 6 bases respectively, with 11 bases between them. CDR3 region: CASTGWAEAFF. The DNA of the CDR3 is TGTGCCAGTACAGGTTGGGCTGAAGCTTTCTTT.